This T cell receptor beta chain was identified during a study of human T cells and chemical hapten exposure. Study-wide results and caveats: No shift was seen in TCRs above 1 in 1000 frequency with DPC sensitization.

The V end lost 5 bases, the J end lost 0 bases, and 10 bases lay between the germline ends. Germline lookup yields CDR1 LGHDT and CDR2 YNNKEL (reference sequence). The CDR3 is made up of 14 amino acids. This clonotype was counted many times. What it binds is unknown. Documented time point: pre-sensitization, week 0. The treatment was: therapeutic diphenylcyclopropenone sensitization with weekly scalp DPC. Each CDR3 protein is one row after TCRdb ran MiXCR on the RACE reads. The data show around 380,000 distinct CDR3 sequences, around 5.5% seen once. The sample in question was whole blood, obtained in connection with sensitization to the hapten diphenylcyclopropenone (DPC). The source is a woman in her late teens or twenties with alopecia areata. Some clones in this sample may be carry-over from other donors' samples. The J gene is TRBJ1-1, the V gene TRBV3-1, with TRBD1 as a possible D gene (6 bases). The CDR3 protein is CASSRQAMNTEAFF. As DNA, the CDR3 is TGTGCCAGCAGCAGACAGGCAATGAACACTGAAGCTTTCTTT.